This T cell receptor (beta chain) originates from a study of response to subunit inactivated influenza vaccine. Trimming removed 2 bases from V and 3 bases from J, with 14 bases in between. The germline CDR1 and CDR2 sequences are MNHEY and SVGAGI. The CDR3 loop spans 15 amino acids. Study results and caveats: The authors suggested that few new T cells are recruited per seasonal influenza vaccination.

Via MiXCR, TCRdb re-called the RT-PCR reads, giving one row per CDR3 protein. Here the sample spans about 700,000 distinct CDR3 sequences, 14% being singletons. This clonotype was detected a few times. Its cognate antigen is unknown. This chain connects TRBV6-5 to TRBJ2-7; D gene ambiguous. Sequences were derived from PBMCs from blood, sampled 14 days before vaccination. The clonotype comes from a man between 50 and 59 years old who received an inactivated influenza vaccine. The CDR3: CASSYGGGDRYEQYF. CDR3 bases: TGTGCCAGCAGTTACGGCGGCGGAGACCGCTACGAGCAGTACTTC.